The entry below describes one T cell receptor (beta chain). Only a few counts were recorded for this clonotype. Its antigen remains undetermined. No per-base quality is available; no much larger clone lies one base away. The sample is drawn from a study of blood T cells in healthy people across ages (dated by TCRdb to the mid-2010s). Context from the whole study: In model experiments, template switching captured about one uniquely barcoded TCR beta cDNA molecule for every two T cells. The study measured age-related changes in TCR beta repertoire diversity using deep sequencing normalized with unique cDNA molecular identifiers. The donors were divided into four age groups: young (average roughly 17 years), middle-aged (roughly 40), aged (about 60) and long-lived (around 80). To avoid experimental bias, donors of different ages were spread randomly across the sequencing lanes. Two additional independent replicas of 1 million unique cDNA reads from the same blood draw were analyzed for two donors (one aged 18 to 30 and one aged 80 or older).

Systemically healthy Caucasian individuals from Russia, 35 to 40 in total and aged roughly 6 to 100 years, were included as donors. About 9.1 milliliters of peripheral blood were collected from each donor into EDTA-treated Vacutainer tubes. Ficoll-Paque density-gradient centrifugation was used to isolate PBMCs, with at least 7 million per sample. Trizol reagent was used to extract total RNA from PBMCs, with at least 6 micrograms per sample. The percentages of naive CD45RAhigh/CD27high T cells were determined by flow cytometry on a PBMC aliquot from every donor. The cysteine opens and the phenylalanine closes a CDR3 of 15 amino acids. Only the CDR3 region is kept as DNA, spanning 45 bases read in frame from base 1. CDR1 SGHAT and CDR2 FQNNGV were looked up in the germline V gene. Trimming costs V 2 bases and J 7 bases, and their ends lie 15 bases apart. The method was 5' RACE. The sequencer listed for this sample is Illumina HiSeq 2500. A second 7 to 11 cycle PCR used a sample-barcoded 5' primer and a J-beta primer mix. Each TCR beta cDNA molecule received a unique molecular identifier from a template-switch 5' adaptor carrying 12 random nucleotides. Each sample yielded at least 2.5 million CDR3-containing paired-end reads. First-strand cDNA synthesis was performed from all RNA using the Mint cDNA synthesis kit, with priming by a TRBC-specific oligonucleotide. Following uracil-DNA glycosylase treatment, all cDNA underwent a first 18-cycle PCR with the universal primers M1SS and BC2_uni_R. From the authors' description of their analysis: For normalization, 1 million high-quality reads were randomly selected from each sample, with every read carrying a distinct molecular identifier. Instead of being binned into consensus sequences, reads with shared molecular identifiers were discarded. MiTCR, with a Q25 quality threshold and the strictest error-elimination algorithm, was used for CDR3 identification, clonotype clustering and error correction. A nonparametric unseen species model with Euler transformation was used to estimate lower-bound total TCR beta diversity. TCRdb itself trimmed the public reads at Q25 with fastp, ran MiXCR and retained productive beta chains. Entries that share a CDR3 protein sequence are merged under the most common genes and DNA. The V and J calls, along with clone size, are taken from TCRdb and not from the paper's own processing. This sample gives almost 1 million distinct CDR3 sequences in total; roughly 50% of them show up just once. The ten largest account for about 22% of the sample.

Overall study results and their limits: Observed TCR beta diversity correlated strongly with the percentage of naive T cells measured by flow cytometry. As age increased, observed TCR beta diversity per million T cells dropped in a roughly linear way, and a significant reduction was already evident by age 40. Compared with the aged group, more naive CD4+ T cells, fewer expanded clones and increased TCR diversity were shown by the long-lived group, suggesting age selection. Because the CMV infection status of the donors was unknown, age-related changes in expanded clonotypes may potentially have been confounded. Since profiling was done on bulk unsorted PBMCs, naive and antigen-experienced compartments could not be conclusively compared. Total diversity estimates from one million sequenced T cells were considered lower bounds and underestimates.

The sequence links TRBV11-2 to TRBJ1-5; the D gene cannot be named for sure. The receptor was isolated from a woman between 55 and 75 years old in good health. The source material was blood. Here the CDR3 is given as CASSLFGRAGQPQHF. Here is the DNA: TGTGCCAGCAGCTTATTTGGAAGGGCTGGACAGCCCCAGCATTTT.